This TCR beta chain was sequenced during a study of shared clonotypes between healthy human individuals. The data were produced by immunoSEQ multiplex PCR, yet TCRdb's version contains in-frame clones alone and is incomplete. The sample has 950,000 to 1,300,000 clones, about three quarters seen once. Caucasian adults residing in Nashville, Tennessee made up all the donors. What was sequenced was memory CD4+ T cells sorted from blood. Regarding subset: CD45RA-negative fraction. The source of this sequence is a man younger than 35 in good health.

Here the CDR3 reads CASRSGLAGDTQYF. DNA of the CDR3: TGTGCCAGCAGGTCGGGACTAGCAGGAGATACGCAGTATTTT. V and J are TRBV5-4 and TRBJ2-3, with 9 bases that match TRBD2. Germline trimming cut 5 bases from V and 5 bases from J; bases unmatched to any gene: 6. Germline assignment: CDR1 SGHNT and CDR2 YYREEE (reference sequence). The CDR3 covers 14 residues. Together with reference TRBV5-4 and TRBJ2-3, the CDR3 gives the full variable domain: ETGVTQSPTHLIKTRGQQVTLRCSSQSGHNTVSWYQQALGQGPQFIFQYYREEENGRGNFPPRFSGLQFPNYSSELNVNALELDDSALYLCASRSGLAGDTQYFGPGTRLTVL.